This T cell receptor beta chain was captured by sequencing in a study of human T cells and chemical hapten exposure. Study-wide findings and caveats: Expanded TCRs clustered into significantly more large CDR3 similarity groups than controls, the analysis revealed.

Trimming cost V 6 bases and J 1 base, with 12 bases left between them. CDR3 length: 14 amino acids. CDR1 ENHRY and CDR2 SYGVKD come from the germline V gene. Time point meaning: pre-sensitization, week 0. Documented treatment: therapeutic diphenylcyclopropenone sensitization with weekly scalp DPC. One entry per CDR3 protein, called by TCRdb with MiXCR from the RACE reads. In the table there are approximately 370,000 distinct CDR3 sequences, around 5.5% of which are singletons. This clonotype was picked up a small number of times. No antigen is known for it. The chain links TRBV10-3 to TRBJ1-1, with unresolved D. Sample: whole blood, taken in connection with sensitization to the hapten diphenylcyclopropenone (DPC). The TCR was taken from a woman aged 18 to 35 with alopecia areata. Some clones in this sample may be carry-over from other donors' samples. This CDR3 reads CAIRPPIPNTEAFF. For the CDR3, the DNA is TGTGCCATCAGGCCCCCTATCCCGAACACTGAAGCTTTCTTT.